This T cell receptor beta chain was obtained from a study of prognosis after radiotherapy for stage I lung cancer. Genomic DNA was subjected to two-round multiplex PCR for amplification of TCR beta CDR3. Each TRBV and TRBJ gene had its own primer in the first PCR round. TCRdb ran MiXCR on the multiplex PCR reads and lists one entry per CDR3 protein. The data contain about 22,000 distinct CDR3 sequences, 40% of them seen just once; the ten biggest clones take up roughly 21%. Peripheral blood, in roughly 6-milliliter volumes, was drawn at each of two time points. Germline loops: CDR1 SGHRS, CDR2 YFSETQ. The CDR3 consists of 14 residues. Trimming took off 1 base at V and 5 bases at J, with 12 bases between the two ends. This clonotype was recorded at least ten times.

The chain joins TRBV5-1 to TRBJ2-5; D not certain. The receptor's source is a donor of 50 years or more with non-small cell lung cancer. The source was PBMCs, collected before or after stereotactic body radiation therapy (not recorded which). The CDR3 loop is CASSLNRRLETQYF. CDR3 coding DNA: TGCGCCAGCAGCTTGAACCGTCGGTTGGAGACCCAGTACTTC. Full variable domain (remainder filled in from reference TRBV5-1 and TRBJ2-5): KAGVTQTPRYLIKTRGQQVTLSCSPISGHRSVSWYQQTPGQGLQFLFEYFSETQRNKGNFPGRFSGRQFSNSRSEMNVSTLELGDSALYLCASSLNRRLETQYFGPGTRLLVL.